The text below deals with one T cell receptor beta chain. Its target is not known. Molecular barcoding with unique molecular identifiers was used for the TCRbeta library. One entry per CDR3 protein, called by TCRdb with MiXCR from the PCR reads. This sample has around 420,000 distinct CDR3 sequences, with 15% to 20% found just once. The sample comes from a study of T-cell reconstitution after alpha-beta-depleted transplantation in children. Whole-study findings and limits: T-cell numbers and diversity, one year after transplant, stemmed largely from T cells that were newly produced. Expanded graft clones numbering several hundred reportedly gave rise to alpha-beta T cells about two months after transplant. From surviving recipient T cells and thymic progenitors came the high day-60 TCRbeta diversity observed in some patients.

Germline trimming cut 4 bases from V and 0 bases from J; bases unmatched to any gene: 8. Germline CDR1 is PRHDT and CDR2 is FYEKMQ (reference sequence). This CDR3 spans 17 amino acids. This clonotype was obtained from a boy under two years old who had a stem cell transplant for Wiskott-Aldrich syndrome, so the T cells may come from the graft donor. The J gene is TRBJ2-1, the V gene TRBV13, with 8 positions matching TRBD2. Sequencing was performed on PBMCs, mostly from graft donor cells, taken 360 days after TCRalphabeta/CD19-depleted stem cell transplant. Written as DNA, the CDR3 is TGTGCCAGCAGCTCCGTCACTAGCGGTGCCTCCTACAATGAGCAGTTCTTC. Protein sequence: CASSSVTSGASYNEQFF.